The source of this T cell receptor beta chain is a study of blood T cells in healthy people across ages. Then a second PCR, running roughly 7 to 11 cycles, was carried out with a sample-barcoded 5' primer and a J-beta primer mix. From the 5' RACE reads, TCRdb called clonotypes with MiXCR, one entry per CDR3 protein. The sample records about 680,000 distinct CDR3 sequences, roughly 50% being singletons. There are a few counts of this clonotype. Its target is not known. Notes on the study in general: In these data, TCR beta diversity tracked strongly with naive T cell percentage. Measured against age, TCR beta diversity per million T cells decreased in a roughly linear manner. One million T cells yielded diversity estimates that were considered underestimates.

Germline CDR1 DFQATT, CDR2 SNEGSKA (reference sequence). Trimming pared 1 base from V and 15 bases from J, leaving 13 bases between. The CDR3 length is 11 residues. The sequenced sample consisted of blood. This receptor was taken from a woman aged 60-75 years in good health. V usage is TRBV20-1 and J usage is TRBJ2-1, with D maybe TRBD1 (5 bases). CDR3 sequence (DNA): TGCAGTGCTAGAGGCCCAGGGCAGCGGTTCTTC. Protein product: CSARGPGQRFF.